Shown below are 11 T cell receptor beta chains from a single sample sequenced in a study of T cells in Graves' hyperthyroidism and ophthalmopathy. Researchers took RNA transcripts and amplified the TCR beta CDR3 regions from them. HTBI primers were employed in a first-round RT-PCR of the TCR CDR3. TCRdb reprocessed the multiplex PCR reads via MiXCR and lists one record per CDR3 protein. The sample comprises 610,000 or so distinct CDR3 sequences, more than 45% of which are singletons, and about 8% rests with the top ten. Specimen: peripheral blood or thyroid tissue (not recorded which). These receptors were taken from a woman between 18 and 29 years old with Graves' hyperthyroidism.

This chain joins TRBV5-1 and TRBJ2-3; D uncertain. The V gene's germline CDR1 is SGHRS and CDR2 YFSETQ. V was trimmed by 8 bases and J by 5 bases, leaving 15 bases between them. The CDR3 spans 13 residues. CDR3 in DNA: TGCGCCAGTAGTGCCAGAAATGAAGATACGCAGTATTTT. The encoded protein is CASSARNEDTQYF.

V gene TRBV15 combines with J gene TRBJ2-6, with TRBD2 as a possible D gene (5 bases). Germline loops: CDR1 LNHNV, CDR2 YYDKDF (reference sequence). V lost 0 bases and J 6 bases, leaving 12 bases between the germline ends. CDR3 size: 16 residues. CDR3 coding DNA: TGTGCCACCAGCAGAGATAGGGCGGGCGAGGCCAACGTCCTGACTTTC. This codes for CATSRDRAGEANVLTF. Variable domain in full (rest from reference TRBV15 and TRBJ2-6): DAMVIQNPRYQVTQFGKPVTLSCSQTLNHNVMYWYQQKSSQAPKLLFHYYDKDFNNEADTPDNFQSRRPNTSFCFLDIRSPGLGDTAMYLCATSRDRAGEANVLTFGAGSRLTVL.

This clonotype came up many times. The J gene is TRBJ1-4, the V gene TRBV10-3; D may be TRBD1 (6 bases). CDR3 length: 15 amino acids. V was pared by 3 bases and J by 4 bases, with 12 bases between. Germline CDR1 is ENHRY and CDR2 is SYGVKD. CDR3: CAISESGALNEKLFF. The CDR3 DNA sequence: TGTGCCATCAGTGAATCAGGGGCTCTTAATGAAAAACTGTTTTTT.

CDR3 in amino acids: CASSVNGDSYQETQYF. The CDR3 DNA sequence: TGCGCCAGCAGCGTAAACGGAGATTCGTACCAAGAGACCCAGTACTTC. The rearrangement uses TRBV5-1 and TRBJ2-5; D remains ambiguous. V was pared by 4 bases and J by 0 bases, with 16 bases between. Germline CDR1 SGHRS, CDR2 YFSETQ. The CDR3 covers 16 residues.

This clonotype was observed at least ten times. The chain couples TRBV13 to TRBJ2-6; D gene ambiguous. Germline V gives CDR1 PRHDT, CDR2 FYEKMQ (reference sequence). V lost 3 bases and J lost 2, with 8 bases in between. This CDR3 spans 15 amino acids. The CDR3 DNA follows: TGTGCCAGCAGCTTTGCTCCCCCTGGGGCCAACGTCCTGACTTTC. Translated: CASSFAPPGANVLTF.

The chain employs TRBV2 and TRBJ1-2, with 7 bases lining up with TRBD1. This CDR3 is 11 amino acids long. V was clipped by 4 bases and J by 10 bases; unmatched bases: 3. Germline V gene data show CDR1 as SNHLY and CDR2 as FYNNEI. CDR3 residues: CASSGQGAYTF. In nucleotides, the CDR3 is TGTGCCAGCAGTGGACAGGGAGCCTACACCTTC.

The rearrangement joins TRBV7-2 to TRBJ1-4; no firm D call. This CDR3 is built from 14 residues. The V end lost 3 bases, the J end lost 8 bases, and 13 bases lay between the germline ends. Looked up from germline, CDR1 is SGHTA and CDR2 is FQGNSA. CDR3 sequence (DNA): TGTGCCAGCAGCTTGCGGGTGATTGGGGAAAAACTGTTTTTT. Its protein product is CASSLRVIGEKLFF.

The table lists this clonotype with many counts. The V gene is TRBV7-2, the J gene TRBJ1-2; D is possibly TRBD1 (6 bases). The length of the CDR3 is 14 residues. The germline gives CDR1 SGHTA, CDR2 FQGNSA. V gave up 2 bases and J gave up 14 bases, with 21 bases separating them. The CDR3 protein is CASSLNGQTAWRTF. DNA of the CDR3: TGTGCCAGCAGCTTAAATGGACAGACGGCGTGGCGAACCTTC.

The table lists this clonotype with a few counts. The genes are TRBV15 and TRBJ2-7; D may be TRBD2 (6 bases). Germline values: CDR1 LNHNV, CDR2 YYDKDF (reference sequence). This CDR3 spans 13 amino acids. V lost 5 bases and J lost 3, with 11 bases in between. The CDR3 loop reads CATSGGLSYEQYF. CDR3 DNA sequence: TGTGCCACCAGCGGGGGGTTAAGCTACGAGCAGTACTTC.

Regarding this clonotype: This may come from a read error, since a much larger clone is one base off. The rearrangement links TRBV18 to TRBJ1-2, with 7 bases that match TRBD1. This CDR3 has 14 amino acids. Germline CDR1 is KGHSH and CDR2 is LQKENI. CDR3 nucleotide sequence: TGTGCCAGCTCACCAAGACAGGGCGACTATGGCCACACCTTC. Translation: CASSPRQGDYGHTF. Full variable domain (remainder filled in from reference TRBV18 and TRBJ1-2): NAGVMQNPRHLVRRRGQEARLRCSPMKGHSHVYWYRQLPEEGLKFMVYLQKENIIDESGMPKERFSAEFPKEGPSILRIQQVVRGDSAAYFCASSPRQGDYGHTFGSGTRLTVV.

This chain uses TRBV20-1 with TRBJ2-3; 10 bases are a match to TRBD2. V shed 6 bases and J 2 bases; nucleotides not matched to a gene: 2. Germline V CDR1 and CDR2: DFQATT, SNEGSKA (reference sequence). The CDR3 runs 13 residues. The CDR3 is CSAGLAATDTQYF. The CDR3 coding sequence is TGCAGTGCCGGACTAGCGGCCACAGATACGCAGTATTTT.